The source of this T cell receptor (beta chain) is a study of blood T cell repertoires in COVID-19. Study overall: The origin of the acute and convalescent COVID-19 samples was the United States, Italy and Spain.

Germline V gives CDR1 SGHRS, CDR2 YFSETQ. With V trimmed by 4 bases and J by 6 bases, 8 bases remained unmatched. The CDR3 totals 15 residues. Using immunoSEQ multiplex PCR, the repertoire was profiled, and TCRdb retains in-frame clones only, with some absent. The sample contains around 470,000 clones, 90% of which appear only once. The cohort comprised adults aged roughly 18 to 100 years residing in 20 to 30 US areas. Sequenced sample: PBMCs or T cells enriched from blood (not recorded which). The sequence was obtained from a man between 18 and 35 years old who had recovered from COVID-19. V and J are TRBV5-1 and TRBJ2-2, with 8 bases fitting TRBD2. CDR3 DNA sequence: TGCGCCAGCAGCGAGAGCGGGAGAGCGGCCGGGGAGCTGTTTTTT. Translation: CASSESGRAAGELFF.